This TCR beta chain was recorded in a study of blood T cell repertoires in COVID-19. The germline CDR1 and CDR2 sequences are SGHVS and FNYEAQ. V shed 5 bases and J 4 bases; nucleotides not matched to a gene: 8. The CDR3 sequence is 15 residues long. Assay used: immunoSEQ multiplex PCR; TCRdb lists only in-frame clones, some missing. The repertoire has about 39,000 clones, approximately 91% of them found once; the top ten carry about 2.2%. Sample: peripheral blood. The rearrangement uses TRBV7-6 and TRBJ1-1, with 9 bases identical to TRBD1. This clonotype originated in a middle-aged man with active COVID-19. The CDR3 region is CASSKTGGRGTEAFF. DNA for the CDR3: TGTGCCAGCAGCAAGACAGGGGGAAGAGGCACTGAAGCTTTCTTT.